This TCR beta chain originates from a study of blood T cell repertoires in COVID-19. The wider study: Material from acute and convalescent COVID-19 was sourced from the United States, Italy and Spain. Sources were T cells, B-cell-depleted T cells, or PBMCs; the material itself was cDNA or gDNA.

Per the germline V gene, CDR1 is MNHNS and CDR2 is SASEGT. This CDR3 comprises 17 residues. The germline V and J ends were trimmed by 7 bases and 4 bases, with 20 bases remaining between them. The method was immunoSEQ multiplex PCR; TCRdb's version includes in-frame clones alone and lacks a portion of them. Counted here are 65,000 to 90,000 clones, 84% occurring once; the ten biggest clones make up over 25%. Input material: peripheral blood. This rearrangement joins TRBV6-1 to TRBJ2-6; possibly TRBD2 for D (6 bases). The clonotype was recovered from a human donor in a cohort sampled during active COVID-19. CDR3 amino acids: CASTEGSSGAGANVLTF. The CDR3 DNA follows: TGTGCCAGCACTGAGGGTAGTTCGGGAGCGGGGGCCAACGTCCTGACTTTC.